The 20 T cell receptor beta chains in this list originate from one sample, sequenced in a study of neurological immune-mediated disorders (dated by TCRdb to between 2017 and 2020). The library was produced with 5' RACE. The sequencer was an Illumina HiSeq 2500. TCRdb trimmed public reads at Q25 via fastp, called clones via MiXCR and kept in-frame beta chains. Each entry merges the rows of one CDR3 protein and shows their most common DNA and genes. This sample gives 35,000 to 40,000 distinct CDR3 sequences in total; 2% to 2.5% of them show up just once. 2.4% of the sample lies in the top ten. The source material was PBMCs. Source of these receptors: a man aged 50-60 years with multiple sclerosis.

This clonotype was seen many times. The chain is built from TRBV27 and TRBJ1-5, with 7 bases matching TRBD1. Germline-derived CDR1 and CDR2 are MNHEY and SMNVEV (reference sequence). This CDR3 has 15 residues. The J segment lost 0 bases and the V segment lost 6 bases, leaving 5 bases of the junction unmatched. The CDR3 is CASRGQAHSNQPQHF. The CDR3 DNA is TGTGCCAGCAGAGGACAGGCTCATAGCAATCAGCCCCAGCATTTT.

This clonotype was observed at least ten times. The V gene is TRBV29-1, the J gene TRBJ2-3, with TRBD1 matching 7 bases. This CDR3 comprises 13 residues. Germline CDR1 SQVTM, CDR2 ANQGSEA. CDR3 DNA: TGCAGTGCCACAGGGGCTAGCACAGATACGCAGTATTTT. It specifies CSATGASTDTQYF.

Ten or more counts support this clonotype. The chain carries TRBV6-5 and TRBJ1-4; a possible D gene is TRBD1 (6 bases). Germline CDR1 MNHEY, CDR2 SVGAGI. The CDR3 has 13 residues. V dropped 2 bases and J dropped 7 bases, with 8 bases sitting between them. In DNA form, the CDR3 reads TGTGCCAGCAGTTACAGGGGGGGTGAAAAACTGTTTTTT. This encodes CASSYRGGEKLFF.

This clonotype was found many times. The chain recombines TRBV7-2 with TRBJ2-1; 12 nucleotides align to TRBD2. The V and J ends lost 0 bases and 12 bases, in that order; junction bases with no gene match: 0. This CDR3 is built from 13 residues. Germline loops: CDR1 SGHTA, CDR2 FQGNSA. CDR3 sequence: CASSLATSGGQFF. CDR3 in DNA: TGTGCCAGCAGCTTAGCGACTAGCGGGGGGCAGTTCTTC.

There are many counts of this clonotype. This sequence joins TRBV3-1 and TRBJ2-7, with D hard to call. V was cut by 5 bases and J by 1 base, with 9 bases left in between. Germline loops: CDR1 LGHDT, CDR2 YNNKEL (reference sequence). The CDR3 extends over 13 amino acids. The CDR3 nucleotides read TGTGCCAGCAGCGAGGCGCCTTCCTACGAGCAGTACTTC. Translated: CASSEAPSYEQYF.

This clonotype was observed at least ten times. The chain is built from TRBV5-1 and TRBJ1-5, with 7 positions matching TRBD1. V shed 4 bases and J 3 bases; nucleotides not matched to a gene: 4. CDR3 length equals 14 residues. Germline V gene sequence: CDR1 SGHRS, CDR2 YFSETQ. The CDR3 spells CASSPGQPNQPQHF. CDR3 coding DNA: TGCGCCAGCAGCCCGGGACAGCCCAATCAGCCCCAGCATTTT.

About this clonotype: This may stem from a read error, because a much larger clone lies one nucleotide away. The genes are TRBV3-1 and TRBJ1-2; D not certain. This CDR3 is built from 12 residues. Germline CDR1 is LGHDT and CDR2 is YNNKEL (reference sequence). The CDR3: CASSKEGYGYTF. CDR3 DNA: TGTGCCAGCAGCAAAGAAGGCTATGGCTACACCTTC.

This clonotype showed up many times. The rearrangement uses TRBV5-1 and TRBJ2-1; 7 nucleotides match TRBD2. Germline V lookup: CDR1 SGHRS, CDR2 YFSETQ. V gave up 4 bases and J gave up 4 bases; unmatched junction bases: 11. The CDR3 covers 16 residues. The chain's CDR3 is CASSLPRAGEYNEQFF. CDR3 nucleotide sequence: TGCGCCAGCAGCCTCCCCCGGGCGGGGGAGTACAATGAGCAGTTCTTC.

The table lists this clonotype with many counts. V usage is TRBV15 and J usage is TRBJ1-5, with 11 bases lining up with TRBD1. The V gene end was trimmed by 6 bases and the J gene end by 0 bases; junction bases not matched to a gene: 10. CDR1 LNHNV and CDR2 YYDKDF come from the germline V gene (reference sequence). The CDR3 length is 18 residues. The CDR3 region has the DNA TGTGCCACCAGTTCTGGACAGGGGGCTCTCTATAGCAATCAGCCCCAGCATTTT. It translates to CATSSGQGALYSNQPQHF. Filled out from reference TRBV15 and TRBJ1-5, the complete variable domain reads DAMVIQNPRYQVTQFGKPVTLSCSQTLNHNVMYWYQQKSSQAPKLLFHYYDKDFNNEADTPDNFQSRRPNTSFCFLDIRSPGLGDTAMYLCATSSGQGALYSNQPQHFGDGTRLSIL.

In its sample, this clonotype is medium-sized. Written as DNA, the CDR3 is TGCGCCAGCAGTAATCAGCCCCAGCATTTT. Residues: CASSNQPQHF. The chain recombines TRBV5-1 with TRBJ1-5; the D is unclear. Trimming shortened V by 5 bases and J by 4 bases, and 1 base separated the two germline ends. This CDR3 comprises 10 residues. Germline lookup yields CDR1 SGHRS and CDR2 YFSETQ.

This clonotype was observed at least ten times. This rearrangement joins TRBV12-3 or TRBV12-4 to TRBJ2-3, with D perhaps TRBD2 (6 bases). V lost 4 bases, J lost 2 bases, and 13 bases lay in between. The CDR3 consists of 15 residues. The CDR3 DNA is TGTGCCAGCAGTTCACCGGGACTGACCACAGATACGCAGTATTTT. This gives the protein CASSSPGLTTDTQYF.

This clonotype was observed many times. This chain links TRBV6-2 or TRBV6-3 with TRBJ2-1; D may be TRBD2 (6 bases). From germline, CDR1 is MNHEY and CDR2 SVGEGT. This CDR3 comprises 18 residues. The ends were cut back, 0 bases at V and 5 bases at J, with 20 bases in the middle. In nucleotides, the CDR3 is TGTGCCAGCAGTTACTCGCCACCTACAGGAGGGGTTCACAATGAGCAGTTCTTC. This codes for CASSYSPPTGGVHNEQFF.

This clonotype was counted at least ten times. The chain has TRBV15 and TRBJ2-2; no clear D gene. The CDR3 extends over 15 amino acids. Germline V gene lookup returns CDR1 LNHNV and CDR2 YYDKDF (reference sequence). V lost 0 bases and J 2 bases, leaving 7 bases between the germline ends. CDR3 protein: CATSRDRINTGELFF. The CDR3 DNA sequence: TGTGCCACCAGCAGAGATCGTATCAACACCGGGGAGCTGTTTTTT.

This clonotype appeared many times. DNA of the CDR3: TGCAGTGCTGGGGGCGGGGGGGCTACCCCGGGGGCCCAGTACTTC. As protein: CSAGGGGATPGAQYF. The chain couples TRBV20-1 to TRBJ2-5; TRBD2 matches at 9 bases. The V gene end was trimmed by 5 bases and the J gene end by 9 bases; junction bases not matched to a gene: 16. The germline gives CDR1 DFQATT, CDR2 SNEGSKA (reference sequence). CDR3 size: 15 residues.

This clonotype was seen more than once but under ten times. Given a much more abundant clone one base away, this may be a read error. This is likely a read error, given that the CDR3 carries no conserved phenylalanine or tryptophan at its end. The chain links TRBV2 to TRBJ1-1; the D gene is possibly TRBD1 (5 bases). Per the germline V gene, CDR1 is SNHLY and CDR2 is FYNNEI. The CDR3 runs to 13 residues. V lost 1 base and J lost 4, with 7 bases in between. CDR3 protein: CASSEEGPTEAFC. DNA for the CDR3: TGTGCCAGCAGTGAAGAGGGGCCCACTGAAGCTTTCTGT.

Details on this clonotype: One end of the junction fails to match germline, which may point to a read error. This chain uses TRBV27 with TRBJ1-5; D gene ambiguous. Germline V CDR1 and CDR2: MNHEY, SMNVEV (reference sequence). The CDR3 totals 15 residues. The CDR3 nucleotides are TGTGCCAGCAGTCTCCGTGGGTCGGGGAATCAGCCCCAGAATTTT. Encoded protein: CASSLRGSGNQPQNF.

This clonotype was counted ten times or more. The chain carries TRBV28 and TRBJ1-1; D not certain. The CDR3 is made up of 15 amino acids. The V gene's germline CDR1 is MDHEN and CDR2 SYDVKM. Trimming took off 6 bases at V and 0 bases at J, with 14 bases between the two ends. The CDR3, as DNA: TGTGCCAGCAGACCAGCCTCTCACCTGAACACTGAAGCTTTCTTT. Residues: CASRPASHLNTEAFF.

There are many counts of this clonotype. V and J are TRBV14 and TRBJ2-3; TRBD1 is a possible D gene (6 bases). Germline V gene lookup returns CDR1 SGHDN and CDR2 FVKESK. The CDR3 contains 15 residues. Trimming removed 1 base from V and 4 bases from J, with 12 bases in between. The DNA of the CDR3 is TGTGCCAGCAGCCAAGTTCCAGGGGCGGCAGATACGCAGTATTTT. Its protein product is CASSQVPGAADTQYF.

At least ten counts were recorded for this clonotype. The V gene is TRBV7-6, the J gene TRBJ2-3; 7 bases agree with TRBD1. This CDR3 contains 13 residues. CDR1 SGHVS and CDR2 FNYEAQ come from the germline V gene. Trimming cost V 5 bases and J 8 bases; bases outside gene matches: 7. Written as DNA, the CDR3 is TGTGCCAGCAGCAACAGGGGATGGGTTACGCAGTATTTT. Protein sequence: CASSNRGWVTQYF.

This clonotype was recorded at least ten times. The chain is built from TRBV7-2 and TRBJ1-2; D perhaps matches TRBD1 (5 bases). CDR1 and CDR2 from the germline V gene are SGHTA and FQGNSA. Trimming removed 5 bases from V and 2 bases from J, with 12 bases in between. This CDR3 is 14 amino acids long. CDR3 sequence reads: CASSLRGVNYGYTF. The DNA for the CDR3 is TGTGCCAGCAGCCTGCGGGGGGTCAACTATGGCTACACCTTC.